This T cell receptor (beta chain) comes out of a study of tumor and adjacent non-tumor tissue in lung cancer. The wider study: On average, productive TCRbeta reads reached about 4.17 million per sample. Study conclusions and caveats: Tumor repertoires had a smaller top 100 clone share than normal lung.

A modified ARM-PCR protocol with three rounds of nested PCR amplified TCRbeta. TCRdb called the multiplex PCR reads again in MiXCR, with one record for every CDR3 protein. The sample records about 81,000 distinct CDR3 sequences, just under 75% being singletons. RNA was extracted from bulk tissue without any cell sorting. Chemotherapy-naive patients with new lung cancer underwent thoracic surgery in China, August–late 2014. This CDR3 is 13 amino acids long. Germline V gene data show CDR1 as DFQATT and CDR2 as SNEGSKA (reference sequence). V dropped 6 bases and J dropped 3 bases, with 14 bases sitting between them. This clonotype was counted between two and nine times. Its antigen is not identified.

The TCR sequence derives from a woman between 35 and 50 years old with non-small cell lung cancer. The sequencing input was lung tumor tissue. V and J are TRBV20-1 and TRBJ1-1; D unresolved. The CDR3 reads CSAQTVMDTEAFF. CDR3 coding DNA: TGCAGTGCGCAGACGGTAATGGACACTGAAGCTTTCTTT.